One sample yielded the 23 T cell receptor beta chains listed below, sequenced in a study of T cell responses to AZD1222 COVID-19 vaccine (dated by TCRdb to 2020 to 2022). To prepare the library, the immunoSEQ multiplex PCR assay was applied. In TCRdb, the immuneACCESS table is reduced to in-frame sequences with V and J assigned. These tables do not hold every clone; where another copy was compared, an unresolved V gene accounts for under half, and the others remain unexplained. For this sample there are tens of thousands of clones; roughly 86% appear just once. Approximately 2.6% of the sample rests with the top ten. This specimen's time point label, interpreted: about 28 days (+/-7) after the second vaccine dose. The sample was peripheral blood, taken 28 days after the second AZD1222 dose. Receptors were obtained from an adult who received the AZD1222 COVID-19 vaccine.

The chain links TRBV28 to TRBJ1-2, with 8 bases that match TRBD1. V shed 5 bases, J shed 5 bases, and the junction held 7 bases outside the gene matches. CDR1 and CDR2 (germline): MDHEN, SYDVKM. The CDR3 spans 14 residues. The CDR3 loop reads CASSLDRGAYGYTF. CDR3 bases: TGTGCCAGCAGTCTTGACAGGGGCGCATATGGCTACACCTTC.

The chain employs TRBV2 and TRBJ2-7; D is unresolved. In germline, CDR1 is SNHLY, CDR2 FYNNEI. CDR3 length: 11 residues. V was clipped by 6 bases and J by 3 bases, with 6 bases between them. The CDR3, as DNA: TGTGCCAGCAGGGAGAACTACGAGCAGTACTTC. It codes for CASRENYEQYF.

This CDR3 is CASSSSGNTEAFF. The CDR3 DNA reads TGTGCCAGTAGTAGTAGTGGGAACACTGAAGCTTTCTTT. V usage is TRBV19 and J usage is TRBJ1-1; no reliable D call. The germline V gene has CDR1 LNHDA and CDR2 SQIVND (reference sequence). The V and J ends lost 4 bases and 1 base respectively, with 7 bases between them. The CDR3 has 13 amino acids. The full variable domain, in which reference TRBV19 and TRBJ1-1 provide the parts outside the CDR3, is DGGITQSPKYLFRKEGQNVTLSCEQNLNHDAMYWYRQDPGQGLRLIYYSQIVNDFQKGDIAEGYSVSREKKESFPLTVTSAQKNPTAFYLCASSSSGNTEAFFGQGTRLTVV.

The J gene is TRBJ1-1, the V gene TRBV28; D might be TRBD1 (6 bases). The CDR3 is 15 amino acids. CDR1 and CDR2 from the germline V gene are MDHEN and SYDVKM. With 4 bases removed from V and 3 bases from J, the gap between germline ends came to 15 bases. The CDR3 protein is CASSSLRGGYTEAFF. The DNA for the CDR3 is TGTGCCAGCAGTTCCCTCAGGGGCGGATACACTGAAGCTTTCTTT.

This clone has more than one count but fewer than ten. This chain connects TRBV13 to TRBJ2-5; D is unclear. Germline CDR1 is PRHDT and CDR2 is FYEKMQ (reference sequence). This CDR3 spans 12 amino acids. Trimming pared 5 bases from V and 3 bases from J, leaving 7 bases between. The CDR3 reads CASSQSKETQYF. CDR3 nucleotides: TGTGCCAGCAGCCAATCCAAAGAGACCCAGTACTTC. The complete variable domain, with remaining parts taken from reference TRBV13 and TRBJ2-5, reads AAGVIQSPRHLIKEKRETATLKCYPIPRHDTVYWYQQGPGQDPQFLISFYEKMQSDKGSIPDRFSAQQFSDYHSELNMSSLELGDSALYFCASSQSKETQYFGPGTRLLVL.

In this sample, this clone turned up once. V usage is TRBV11-2 and J usage is TRBJ2-3; 8 nucleotides line up with TRBD2. Germline V gene sequence: CDR1 SGHAT, CDR2 FQNNGV. V shed 2 bases, J shed 2 bases, and the junction held 12 bases outside the gene matches. This CDR3 is 18 amino acids long. This CDR3 reads CASSLRLRAGGDTDTQYF. For the CDR3, the DNA is TGTGCCAGCAGCTTAAGATTACGGGCGGGAGGCGACACAGATACGCAGTATTTT.

This clone has more than one count but fewer than ten. The CDR3: CASRKIDRVNEQFF. Here the CDR3 DNA reads TGTGCCAGTAGGAAAATAGACAGGGTCAATGAGCAGTTCTTC. The chain couples TRBV19 to TRBJ2-1; 7 bases match TRBD1. Germline CDR1 is LNHDA and CDR2 is SQIVND (reference sequence). The CDR3 loop spans 14 amino acids. Trimming removed 6 bases from V and 6 bases from J; junction bases left unmatched: 8.

V is TRBV2 and J is TRBJ2-1; D perhaps matches TRBD2 (6 bases). V dropped 5 bases and J dropped 7 bases, with 21 bases sitting between them. Germline CDR1 reads SNHLY; CDR2 reads FYNNEI. The CDR3 sequence is 16 residues long. CDR3 loop: CASSPTSSHFLNEQFF. Here the CDR3 DNA reads TGTGCCAGCAGTCCAACTAGCAGCCACTTCCTGAATGAGCAGTTCTTC.

The rearrangement joins TRBV11-2 to TRBJ2-7, with a possible D match to TRBD2 (5 bases). The CDR3 spans 13 residues. The V gene's germline CDR1 is SGHAT and CDR2 FQNNGV. V was cut by 1 base and J by 2 bases, with 6 bases left in between. The CDR3 DNA reads TGTGCCAGCAGCTTAGGAGGGCCCTACGAGCAGTACTTC. Translation: CASSLGGPYEQYF.

The chain joins TRBV3-1 (or the pseudogene TRBV3-2) to TRBJ1-1; D is unresolved. V was clipped by 0 bases and J by 2 bases, with 10 bases between them. CDR1 LGHDT and CDR2 YNNKEL come from the germline V gene (reference sequence). This CDR3 comprises 15 residues. The chain's CDR3 is CASSQDRTGNTEAFF. Here the CDR3 DNA reads TGTGCCAGCAGCCAAGATCGAACGGGAAACACTGAAGCTTTCTTT.

The V gene is TRBV28, the J gene TRBJ2-7; 8 bases are a match to TRBD2. The J segment lost 4 bases and the V segment lost 8 bases, leaving 7 bases of the junction unmatched. The CDR3 extends over 13 amino acids. Germline CDR1 MDHEN, CDR2 SYDVKM. In DNA, the CDR3 is TGTGCCAGCGGTCGGGGGGGAGGGTACGAGCAGTACTTC. Its protein is CASGRGGGYEQYF. Full variable domain (outside the CDR3, taken from reference TRBV28 and TRBJ2-7): DVKVTQSSRYLVKRTGEKVFLECVQDMDHENMFWYRQDPGLGLRLIYFSYDVKMKEKGDIPEGYSVSREKKERFSLILESASTNQTSMYLCASGRGGGYEQYFGPGTRLTVT.

J is TRBJ2-3 and V is TRBV11-1; D is undetermined. V shed 7 bases and J shed 2 bases, with 10 bases lying between them. CDR1 and CDR2 from the germline V gene are SGHAT and FQDESV (reference sequence). CDR3 length: 13 amino acids. The CDR3 DNA reads as TGTGCCAGCAACCAGCCCTTCACAGATACGCAGTATTTT. Translating gives CASNQPFTDTQYF.

For this clone: Because the CDR3's place on the DNA is in doubt, the DNA is left out and the CDR3 is given as listed by TCRdb. This chain connects TRBV6-5 to TRBJ1-2. The CDR3 extends over 12 residues, inclusive of both ends. Germline V lookup: CDR1 MNHEY, CDR2 SVGAGI. CDR3 region: CASSSSNYGYTF.

This chain joins TRBV28 and TRBJ1-2; no firm D call. Trimming shortened V by 5 bases and J by 4 bases, and 11 bases separated the two germline ends. The CDR3 runs to 13 residues. CDR1 and CDR2 (germline): MDHEN, SYDVKM. CDR3 protein: CASSPVGGYGYTF. CDR3 bases: TGTGCCAGCAGTCCCGTGGGCGGCTATGGCTACACCTTC.

This sequence joins TRBV13 and TRBJ2-1; perhaps TRBD2 as D (5 bases). The V end was cut by 4 bases, the J end by 0 bases, with 10 bases between. From germline, CDR1 is PRHDT and CDR2 FYEKMQ (reference sequence). The CDR3 loop spans 15 amino acids. The CDR3 protein is CASSSRRSSYNEQFF. CDR3 DNA sequence: TGTGCCAGCAGCTCTAGGAGGAGCTCCTACAATGAGCAGTTCTTC.

The chain joins TRBV28 to TRBJ1-2, with TRBD1 matching over 10 bases. The trim removed 6 bases at V and 2 bases at J, leaving 12 bases unmatched. CDR1 is MDHEN and CDR2 is SYDVKM in the germline V gene. The CDR3 has 17 residues. CDR3 DNA: TGTGCCAGCAGGGGGGGCGACAGGGGGCAACTGAACTATGGCTACACCTTC. Translating it yields CASRGGDRGQLNYGYTF.

The chain couples TRBV18 to TRBJ2-5; 7 nucleotides match TRBD1. This CDR3 is built from 17 residues. The germline gives CDR1 KGHSH, CDR2 LQKENI. The ends lost 3 bases at V and 5 bases at J; junction bases unmatched: 15. In nucleotides, the CDR3 is TGTGCCAGCTCACCCTCCCCTTCCGCAGGGGGTGTTGAGACCCAGTACTTC. Encoded protein: CASSPSPSAGGVETQYF. Together with reference TRBV18 and TRBJ2-5, the CDR3 gives the full variable domain: NAGVMQNPRHLVRRRGQEARLRCSPMKGHSHVYWYRQLPEEGLKFMVYLQKENIIDESGMPKERFSAEFPKEGPSILRIQQVVRGDSAAYFCASSPSPSAGGVETQYFGPGTRLLVL.

The V gene is TRBV19, the J gene TRBJ1-5; D ambiguous. The CDR3 consists of 14 residues. Germline V CDR1 and CDR2: LNHDA, SQIVND (reference sequence). The V end was cut by 5 bases, the J end by 1 base, with 9 bases between. The CDR3 nucleotides are TGTGCCAGTAGTGTTATTGCCAGCAATCAGCCCCAGCATTTT. Its translation is CASSVIASNQPQHF.

V gene TRBV11-2 combines with J gene TRBJ2-3, with 7 nucleotides matching TRBD1. This CDR3 comprises 14 residues. Trimming at V came to 6 bases and at J to 4 bases, leaving 7 bases not matched to a gene. CDR1 is SGHAT and CDR2 is FQNNGV in the germline V gene. This CDR3 is CASSYRGLADTQYF. CDR3 DNA: TGTGCCAGCAGTTACAGGGGTTTGGCAGATACGCAGTATTTT.

This sequence joins TRBV5-1 and TRBJ2-7; a possible D gene is TRBD2 (6 bases). This CDR3 region has 14 residues. Trimming removed 4 bases from V and 3 bases from J, with 14 bases in between. Germline V lookup: CDR1 SGHRS, CDR2 YFSETQ. The CDR3 loop reads CASSPVGSGYEQYF. The CDR3 DNA follows: TGCGCCAGCAGCCCGGTGGGTAGCGGCTACGAGCAGTACTTC.

This clone came up once. The chain joins TRBV20-1 to TRBJ2-3; 9 nucleotides line up with TRBD2. The CDR3 is 15 residues long. After removal of 3 bases from V and 1 base from J, the junction contained 5 bases not matched to a gene. Germline CDR1 is DFQATT and CDR2 is SNEGSKA (reference sequence). CDR3 protein: CSASIGGRGTDTQYF. CDR3 coding DNA: TGCAGTGCTAGTATTGGCGGGAGGGGCACAGATACGCAGTATTTT.

This chain connects TRBV3-1 (or the pseudogene TRBV3-2) to TRBJ2-3, with 11 positions matching TRBD2. From germline, CDR1 is LGHDT and CDR2 YNNKEL (reference sequence). The J segment lost 1 base and the V segment lost 0 bases, leaving 6 bases of the junction unmatched. This CDR3 region has 18 residues. CDR3 DNA sequence: TGTGCCAGCAGCCAAGAGGGAACTAGCGGGAGACGCACAGATACGCAGTATTTT. It specifies CASSQEGTSGRRTDTQYF.

This sequence joins TRBV6-8 and TRBJ2-7; D unclear. The CDR3 spans 12 residues. Germline V gene sequence: CDR1 MNHGY, CDR2 SAAAGT. The V end was cut by 5 bases, the J end by 2 bases, with 7 bases between. CDR3 loop: CASSERPYEQYF. For the CDR3, the DNA is TGTGCCAGCAGTGAGAGGCCCTACGAGCAGTACTTC.